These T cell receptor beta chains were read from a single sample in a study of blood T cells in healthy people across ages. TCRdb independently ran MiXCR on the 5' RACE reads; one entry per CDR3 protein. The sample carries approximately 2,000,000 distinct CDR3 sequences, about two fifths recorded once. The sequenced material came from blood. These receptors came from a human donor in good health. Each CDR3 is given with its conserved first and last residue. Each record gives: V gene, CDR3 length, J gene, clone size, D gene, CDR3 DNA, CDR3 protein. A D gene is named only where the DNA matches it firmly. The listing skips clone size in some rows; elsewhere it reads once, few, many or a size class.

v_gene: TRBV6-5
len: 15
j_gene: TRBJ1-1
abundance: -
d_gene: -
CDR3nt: TGTGCCAGCAGTTACGGGGGTGGAGTGAACACTGAAGCTTTCTTT
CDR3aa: CASSYGGGVNTEAFF

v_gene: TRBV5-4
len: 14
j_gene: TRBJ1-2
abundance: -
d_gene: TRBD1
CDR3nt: TGTGCCAGCAGCTGGGACAGGAACCCGGATGGCTACACCTTC
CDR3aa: CASSWDRNPDGYTF

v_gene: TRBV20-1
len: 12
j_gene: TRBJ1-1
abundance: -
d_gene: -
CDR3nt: TGCAGTGCCGTTACCCCGAGCACTGAAGCTTTCTTT
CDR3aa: CSAVTPSTEAFF

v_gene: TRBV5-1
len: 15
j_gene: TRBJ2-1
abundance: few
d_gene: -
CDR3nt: TGCGCCAGCAGCTTGGCGAATAACGAGTGGGATGAGCAGTTCTTC
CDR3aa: CASSLANNEWDEQFF

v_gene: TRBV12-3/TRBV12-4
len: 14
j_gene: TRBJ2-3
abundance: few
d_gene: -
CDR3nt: TGTGCCAGCAGTTTAGCGACACGTACAGATACGCAGTATTTT
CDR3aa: CASSLATRTDTQYF

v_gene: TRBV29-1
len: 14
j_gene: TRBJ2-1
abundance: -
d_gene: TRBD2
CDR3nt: TGCAGCGTTGATGTCGCGGGGGGCCGCAATAAGCAGTTCTTC
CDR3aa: CSVDVAGGRNKQFF

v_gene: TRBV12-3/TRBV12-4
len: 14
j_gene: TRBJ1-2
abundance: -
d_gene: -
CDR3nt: TGTGCCAGCAGTCCCGGGGGGTTTGACTATGGCTACACCTTC
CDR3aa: CASSPGGFDYGYTF

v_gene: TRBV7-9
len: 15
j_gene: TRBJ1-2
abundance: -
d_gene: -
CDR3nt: TGTGCCAGCAGCTTCGGCCCCCAGGGGACCTATGGCTACACCTTC
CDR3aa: CASSFGPQGTYGYTF

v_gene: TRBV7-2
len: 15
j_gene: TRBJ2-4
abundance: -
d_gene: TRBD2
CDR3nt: TGTGCCAGCAGCTTCACTAGCGGGGCCAAAAACATTCAGTACTTC
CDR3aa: CASSFTSGAKNIQYF

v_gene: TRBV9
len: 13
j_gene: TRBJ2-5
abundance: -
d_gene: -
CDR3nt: TGTGCCAGCAGCGAGAGAATCCGAGAGACCCAGTACTTC
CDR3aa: CASSERIRETQYF

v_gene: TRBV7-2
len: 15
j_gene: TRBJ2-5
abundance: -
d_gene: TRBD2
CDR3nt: TGTGCCAGCAGCCGGACTAGCGGGCTACAAGAGACCCAGTACTTC
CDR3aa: CASSRTSGLQETQYF

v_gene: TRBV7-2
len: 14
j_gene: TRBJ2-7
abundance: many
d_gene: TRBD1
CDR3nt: TGTGCCAGCAGCTGGGACAGGTCCTCCTACGAGCAGTACTTC
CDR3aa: CASSWDRSSYEQYF

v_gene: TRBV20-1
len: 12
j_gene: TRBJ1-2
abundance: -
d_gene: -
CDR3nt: TGCAGTGCTAGTGGGGATGCCTATGGCCACACCTTC
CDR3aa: CSASGDAYGHTF

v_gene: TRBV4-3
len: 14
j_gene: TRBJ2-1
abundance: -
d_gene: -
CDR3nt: TGCGCCAGCAGCGCCCAGGTTGCTGACAATGAGCAGTTCTTC
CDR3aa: CASSAQVADNEQFF

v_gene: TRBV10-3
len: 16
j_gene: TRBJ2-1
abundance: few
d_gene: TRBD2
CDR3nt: TGTGCCATCAGTGAGTCGAGAGGGACTGGGAGGGCTGAGCAGTTCTTC
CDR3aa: CAISESRGTGRAEQFF

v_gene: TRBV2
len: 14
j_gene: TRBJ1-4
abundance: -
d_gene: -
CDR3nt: TGTGCCGGCAAGCGGTGGGAAAGAAATGAAAAACTGTTTTTT
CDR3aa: CAGKRWERNEKLFF

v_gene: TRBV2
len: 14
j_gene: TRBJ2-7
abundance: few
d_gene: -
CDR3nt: TGTGCCAGCAGTGACCTAAGAATGCTATCCGAGCAGTACTTC
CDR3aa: CASSDLRMLSEQYF

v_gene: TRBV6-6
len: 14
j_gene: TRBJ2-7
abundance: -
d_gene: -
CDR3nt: TGTGCCAGCAGTAACCCCGGCCTGGACTACGAGCAGTACTTC
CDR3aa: CASSNPGLDYEQYF

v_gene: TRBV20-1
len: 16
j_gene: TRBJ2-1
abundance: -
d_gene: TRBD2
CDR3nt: TGCAGTGCTAGAGATCGAATAGCGGGGGGGTACAATGAGCAGTTCTTC
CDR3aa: CSARDRIAGGYNEQFF

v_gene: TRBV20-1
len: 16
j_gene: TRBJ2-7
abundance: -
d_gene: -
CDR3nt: TGCAGTGCTAGTGTCTTCAGCTTAATCTCCTACAATGAGCAGTACTTC
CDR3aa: CSASVFSLISYNEQYF

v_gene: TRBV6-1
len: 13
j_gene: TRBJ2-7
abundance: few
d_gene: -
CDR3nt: TGTGCCAGCAGGGAACAGGGAGTGGACGAGCAGTACTTC
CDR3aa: CASREQGVDEQYF

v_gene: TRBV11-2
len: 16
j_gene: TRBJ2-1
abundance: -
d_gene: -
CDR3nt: TGTGCCAGCAGCTTAGCTGGGGGTGCTACCTACAATGAGCAGTTCTTC
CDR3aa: CASSLAGGATYNEQFF

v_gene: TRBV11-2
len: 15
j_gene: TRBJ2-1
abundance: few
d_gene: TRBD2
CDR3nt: TGTGCCGCCGGGGGTAGCGGGGATGGCTACAATGAGCAGTTCTTC
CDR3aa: CAAGGSGDGYNEQFF

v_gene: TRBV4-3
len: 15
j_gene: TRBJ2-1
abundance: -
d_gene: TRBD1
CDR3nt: TGCGCCAGCAGCTTCGACAGGGATCCCTACAATGAGCAGTTCTTC
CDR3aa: CASSFDRDPYNEQFF

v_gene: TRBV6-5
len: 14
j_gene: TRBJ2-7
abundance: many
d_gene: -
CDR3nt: TGTGCCAGTAGTTATCTCGGGGGATCCTACGAGCAGTACTTC
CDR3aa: CASSYLGGSYEQYF

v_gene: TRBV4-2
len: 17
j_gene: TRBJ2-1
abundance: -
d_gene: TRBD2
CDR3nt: TGTGCCAGCAGCCCGCCGCGGACTAGCGGGGATTACAATGAGCAGTTCTTC
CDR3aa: CASSPPRTSGDYNEQFF

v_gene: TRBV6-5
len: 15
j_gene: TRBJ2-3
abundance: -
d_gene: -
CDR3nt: TGTGCCAACAGTTTGAGATTGTCTAGCACAGATACGCAGTATTTT
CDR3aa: CANSLRLSSTDTQYF

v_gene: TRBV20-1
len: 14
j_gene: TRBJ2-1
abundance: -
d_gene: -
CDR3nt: TGCAGTGCTAGAGCCGATGAAACAGGAGATGAGCAGTTCTTC
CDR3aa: CSARADETGDEQFF

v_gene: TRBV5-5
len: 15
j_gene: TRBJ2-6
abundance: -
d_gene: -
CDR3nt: TGTGCCAGCAGCTTGGGTCCGGGGGAGGCCAACGTCCTGACTTTC
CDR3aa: CASSLGPGEANVLTF

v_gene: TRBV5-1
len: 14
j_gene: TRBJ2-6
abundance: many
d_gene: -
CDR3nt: TGCGCCAGCAGCTTGAGTCCTGGGGCCAACGTCCTGACTTTC
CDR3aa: CASSLSPGANVLTF

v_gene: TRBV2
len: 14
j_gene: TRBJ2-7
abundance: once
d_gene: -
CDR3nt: TGTGCCAGCAGTGAGTCAGCGAACATATACGAGCAGTACTTC
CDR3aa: CASSESANIYEQYF

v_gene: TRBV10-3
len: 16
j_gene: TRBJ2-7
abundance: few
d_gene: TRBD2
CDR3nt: TGTGCCATCAGTGAGTCGCGGGGGGTCCTCTCCTACGAGCAGTACTTC
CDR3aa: CAISESRGVLSYEQYF

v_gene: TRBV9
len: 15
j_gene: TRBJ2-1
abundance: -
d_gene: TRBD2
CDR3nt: TGTGCCAGCAGCGTAGTTGCGGGGGGGCAGGGTGAGCAGTTCTTC
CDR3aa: CASSVVAGGQGEQFF

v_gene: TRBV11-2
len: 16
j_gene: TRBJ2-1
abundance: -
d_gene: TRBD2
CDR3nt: TGTGCCAGCAGCGGCCAGTCTAGCGGGGGGGTTGGTGAGCAGTTCTTC
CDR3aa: CASSGQSSGGVGEQFF

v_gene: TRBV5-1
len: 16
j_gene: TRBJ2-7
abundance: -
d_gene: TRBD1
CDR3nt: TGCGCCAGCAGCTTAACATTACAGGGGGCATCCTACGAGCAGTACTTC
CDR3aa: CASSLTLQGASYEQYF

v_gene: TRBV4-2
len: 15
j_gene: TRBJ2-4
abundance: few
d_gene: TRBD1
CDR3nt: TGTGCCAGCAGCCAAGGGACAGGGGGCAAAAACATTCAGTACTTC
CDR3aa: CASSQGTGGKNIQYF

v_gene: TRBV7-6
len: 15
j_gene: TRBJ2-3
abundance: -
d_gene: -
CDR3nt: TGTGCCAGCAGCTTAGGGGCTATGGGCACAGATACGCAGTATTTT
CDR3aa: CASSLGAMGTDTQYF

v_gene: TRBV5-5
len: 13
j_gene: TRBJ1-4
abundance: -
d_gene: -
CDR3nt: TGTGCCAGCAGCCTACACAGAAATGAAAAACTGTTTTTT
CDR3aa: CASSLHRNEKLFF

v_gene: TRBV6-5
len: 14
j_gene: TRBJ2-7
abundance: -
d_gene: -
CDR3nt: TGTGCCAGCAGCAGGTCCCAGGACAGCTACGAGCAGTACTTC
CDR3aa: CASSRSQDSYEQYF

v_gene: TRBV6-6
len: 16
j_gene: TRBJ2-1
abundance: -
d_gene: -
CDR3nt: TGTGCCAGCAGTTACCCTGTTACGGGGGCGGCAGATGAGCAGTTCTTC
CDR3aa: CASSYPVTGAADEQFF

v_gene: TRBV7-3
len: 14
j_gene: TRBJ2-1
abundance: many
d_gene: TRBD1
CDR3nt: TGTGCCAGCAGCCCGGGACAGGGTAACAATGAGCAGTTCTTC
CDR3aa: CASSPGQGNNEQFF

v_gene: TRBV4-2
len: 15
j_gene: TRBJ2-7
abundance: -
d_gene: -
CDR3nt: TGTGCCAGCAGCCAAGCCCTACTTGACTCCTACGAGCAGTACTTC
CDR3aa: CASSQALLDSYEQYF

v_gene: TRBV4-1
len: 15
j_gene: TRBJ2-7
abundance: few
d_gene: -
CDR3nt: TGCGCCAGCAGCCAATGGGCCGGGGCAACCTACGAGCAGTACTTC
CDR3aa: CASSQWAGATYEQYF

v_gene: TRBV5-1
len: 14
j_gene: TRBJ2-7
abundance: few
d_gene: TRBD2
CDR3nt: TGCGCCAGCAACCGACTAGCGGGGGCCAACGAGCAGTACTTC
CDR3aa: CASNRLAGANEQYF

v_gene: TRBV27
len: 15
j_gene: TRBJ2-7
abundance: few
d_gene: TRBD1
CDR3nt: TGTGCCAGCAGTCCGCGGGACAGGGGTCTCTACGAGCAGTACTTC
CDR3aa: CASSPRDRGLYEQYF

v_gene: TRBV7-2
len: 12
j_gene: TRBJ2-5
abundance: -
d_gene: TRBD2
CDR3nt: TGTGCCTGCAGCTTAGGATGGGGGGGGCAGTACTTC
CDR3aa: CACSLGWGGQYF

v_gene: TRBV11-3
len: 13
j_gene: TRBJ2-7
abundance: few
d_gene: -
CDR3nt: TGTGCCAGCAGCTTTGACACCGGCTACGAGCAGTACTTC
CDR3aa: CASSFDTGYEQYF

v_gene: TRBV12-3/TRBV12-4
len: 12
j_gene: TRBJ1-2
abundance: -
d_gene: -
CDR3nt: TGTGCCAGCACTATCACCGACTATGGCTACACCTTC
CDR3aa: CASTITDYGYTF